The 24 T cell receptor beta chains below all came from one sample that was sequenced in a study of blood T cell repertoires in COVID-19. Clones were read by immunoSEQ multiplex PCR, and TCRdb kept only the in-frame ones, dropping some. The sample lists some 40,000 clones, approximately 86% seen once, with around 20% in the top ten. Sequenced input: peripheral blood. Source of these receptors: a man aged 70-80 years with acute or convalescent COVID-19.

The table lists this clone with a few counts. The chain employs TRBV7-3 and TRBJ2-1; D is unclear. V lost 3 bases and J lost 5, with 11 bases in between. This CDR3 contains 14 residues. Germline V gene lookup returns CDR1 SGHTA and CDR2 FQGTGA. As DNA, the CDR3 is TGTGCCAGCAGCTTTATTCATGGAGACAATGAGCAGTTCTTC. This encodes CASSFIHGDNEQFF.

The chain is built from TRBV5-8 and TRBJ1-4, with D hard to call. CDR3 length: 14 residues. The V end lost 6 bases, the J end lost 2 bases, and 11 bases lay between the germline ends. The germline V gene encodes CDR1 SGHTS and CDR2 YDEGEE. The CDR3 DNA reads as TGTGCCAGCACCTCAAGCTGGACTAATGAAAAACTGTTTTTT. Its translation: CASTSSWTNEKLFF.

The genes are TRBV18 and TRBJ1-1; TRBD1 might be the D (5 bases). Germline V gene sequence: CDR1 KGHSH, CDR2 LQKENI. The CDR3 is 15 residues long. V was clipped by 0 bases and J by 3 bases, with 11 bases between them. The CDR3 DNA reads as TGTGCCAGCTCACCACCGCGTTCGGGGGACACTGAAGCTTTCTTT. It specifies CASSPPRSGDTEAFF.

The chain joins TRBV6-4 to TRBJ2-1, with TRBD1 as a possible D gene (5 bases). The CDR3 is 12 residues long. Trimming cost V 9 bases and J 4 bases, with 10 bases left between them. Germline V lookup: CDR1 MRHNA, CDR2 SNTAGT. The CDR3 DNA reads TGTGCCAGACCGACAGCGTACAATGAGCAGTTCTTC. Protein: CARPTAYNEQFF.

CDR3: CASSEETGNTEAFF. Here the CDR3 DNA reads TGTGCCAGCAGCGAAGAGACAGGGAACACTGAAGCTTTCTTT. The chain joins TRBV9 to TRBJ1-1; perhaps TRBD1 as D (6 bases). The CDR3 totals 14 residues. Germline CDR1 and CDR2: SGDLS and YYNGEE. V was pared by 3 bases and J by 1 base, with 10 bases between.

J is TRBJ2-3 and V is TRBV9; the D gene is possibly TRBD2 (5 bases). CDR1 is SGDLS, CDR2 YYNGEE, per germline. The V end was cut by 0 bases, the J end by 0 bases, with 8 bases between. The CDR3 has 15 residues. The CDR3 bases are TGTGCCAGCAGCGTAGCGGGGATTAGCACAGATACGCAGTATTTT. This sequence encodes CASSVAGISTDTQYF.

The CDR3 reads CASSYSDNWTEAFF. CDR3 nucleotides: TGTGCCAGCAGTTACTCGGACAATTGGACTGAAGCTTTCTTT. The chain recombines TRBV6-2 or TRBV6-3 with TRBJ1-1, with D possibly being TRBD1 (5 bases). Germline V gene sequence: CDR1 MNHEY, CDR2 SVGEGT. V lost 0 bases and J lost 5, with 10 bases in between. The CDR3 extends over 14 amino acids.

A single count supports this clone. This sequence joins TRBV6-5 and TRBJ2-1; D might be TRBD2 (5 bases). The CDR3 is 16 residues long. V shed 0 bases and J shed 0 bases, with 9 bases lying between them. Germline V gene data show CDR1 as MNHEY and CDR2 as SVGAGI. This chain's CDR3 is CASSYSPAGSYNEQFF. For the CDR3, the DNA is TGTGCCAGCAGTTACTCGCCGGCGGGCTCCTACAATGAGCAGTTCTTC.

This chain joins TRBV7-3 and TRBJ2-7, with 9 bases fitting TRBD2. The CDR3 extends over 19 amino acids. Per germline, CDR1 SGHTA and CDR2 FQGTGA. V was pared by 2 bases and J by 5 bases, with 19 bases of the junction left unmatched. CDR3 loop: CASSLEGLGVAGGPHEQYF. CDR3 nucleotides: TGTGCCAGCAGCTTAGAAGGGCTAGGTGTGGCGGGAGGGCCCCACGAGCAGTACTTC.

The chain combines TRBV5-5 with TRBJ1-1, with D tentatively TRBD1 (6 bases). Trimming removed 0 bases at V and 6 bases at J, with 9 bases between. The CDR3 is 13 amino acids. Per germline, CDR1 SGHKS and CDR2 YYEKEE (reference sequence). The CDR3 nucleotides read TGTGCCAGCAGCTTGGAGGGGGTGGCTGAAGCTTTCTTT. Protein product: CASSLEGVAEAFF.

In nucleotides, the CDR3 is TGTGCCATCAGTGGACAGGACGGCACAGATACGCAGTATTTT. This translates into CAISGQDGTDTQYF. The gene calls are TRBV10-3 and TRBJ2-3; D is possibly TRBD1 (6 bases). V was clipped by 4 bases and J by 1 base, with 9 bases between them. The CDR3 runs to 14 residues. In germline, CDR1 is ENHRY, CDR2 SYGVKD.

CDR3 DNA sequence: TGTGCCAGTAGTATGCTGGGGACAGGGGTTGTGGATACGCAGTATTTT. Translation gives CASSMLGTGVVDTQYF. The chain links TRBV19 to TRBJ2-3; TRBD1 matches at 10 bases. Germline CDR1 LNHDA, CDR2 SQIVND (reference sequence). CDR3 length: 16 amino acids. Trimming took 3 bases from V and 6 from J; bases not matched to a gene: 9.

The chain joins TRBV24-1 to TRBJ2-5; D unresolved. V was shortened by 7 bases and J by 2 bases, with 10 bases between the two germline ends. This CDR3 has 13 residues. The germline CDR1 and CDR2 sequences are KGHDR and SFDVKD. CDR3 bases: TGTGCCACCAGGGGCGACCTTCAAGAGACCCAGTACTTC. Its protein product is CATRGDLQETQYF.

The CDR3 DNA sequence: TGCAGTGCTAGTCCGGGACTAGCGGACAATGAGCAGTTCTTC. This codes for CSASPGLADNEQFF. The gene calls are TRBV20-1 and TRBJ2-1; 11 nucleotides line up with TRBD2. Germline V gene lookup returns CDR1 DFQATT and CDR2 SNEGSKA (reference sequence). V was pared by 3 bases and J by 5 bases, with 3 bases of the junction left unmatched. The length of the CDR3 is 14 residues.

The J gene is TRBJ2-3, the V gene TRBV5-6; 8 bases are shared with TRBD2. Per germline, CDR1 SGHDT and CDR2 YYEEEE. The CDR3 is 18 residues long. V gave up 0 bases and J gave up 4 bases; unmatched junction bases: 13. The CDR3 DNA reads TGTGCCAGCAGCTTGGCCTTACGATCAGCGGGAGAGTCAGATACGCAGTATTTT. The encoded protein is CASSLALRSAGESDTQYF.

This chain connects TRBV5-6 to TRBJ1-6, with TRBD1 matching over 9 bases. The length of the CDR3 is 15 residues. Germline CDR1 is SGHDT and CDR2 is YYEEEE. With V trimmed by 3 bases and J by 8 bases, 6 bases remained unmatched. CDR3 in DNA: TGTGCCAGCAGCTGGGGGACAGGGAAGGATTCACCCCTCCACTTT. Protein: CASSWGTGKDSPLHF.

The gene calls are TRBV7-2 and TRBJ1-3; 7 nucleotides agree with TRBD1. After removal of 10 bases from V and 4 bases from J, the junction contained 7 bases not matched to a gene. This CDR3 is 13 amino acids long. Germline CDR1 is SGHTA and CDR2 is FQGNSA. The CDR3 here is CAKSTGAGNTIYF. Here the CDR3 DNA reads TGTGCCAAGTCAACAGGGGCGGGAAACACCATATATTTT.

The chain recombines TRBV18 with TRBJ1-5; D is undetermined. Germline V gene lookup returns CDR1 KGHSH and CDR2 LQKENI. V was shortened by 1 base and J by 2 bases, with 9 bases between the two germline ends. The length of the CDR3 is 15 residues. CDR3 protein: CASSPLGVRNQPQHF. The CDR3 nucleotides read TGTGCCAGCTCACCACTGGGCGTCCGCAATCAGCCCCAGCATTTT.

This clone is a singleton in its sample. A read error may produce the germline difference seen at one junction end. V usage is TRBV28 and J usage is TRBJ1-5, with D unresolved. This CDR3 contains 15 residues. Germline V gene sequence: CDR1 MDHEN, CDR2 SYDVKM. CDR3 sequence: CASTLGEGDYQPQHF. The CDR3 bases are TGTGCCAGCACTTTAGGAGAAGGAGACTATCAGCCCCAGCATTTT.

As regards this clone: This sample also contains other DNA sequences that code for the same CDR3. The CDR3 region is CASSLLQGAGEKLFF. CDR3 nucleotide sequence: TGCGCCAGCAGCTTATTACAGGGGGCAGGGGAAAAACTGTTTTTT. V usage is TRBV5-1 and J usage is TRBJ1-4, with 9 nucleotides matching TRBD1. The CDR3 totals 15 residues. J was trimmed by 8 bases and V by 2 bases; bases with no gene match: 7. CDR1 is SGHRS and CDR2 is YFSETQ in the germline V gene.

The J gene is TRBJ2-7, the V gene TRBV19; unclear D gene. The CDR3 is 13 amino acids. V was shortened by 4 bases and J by 4 bases, with 11 bases between the two germline ends. Per the germline V gene, CDR1 is LNHDA and CDR2 is SQIVND (reference sequence). For the CDR3, the DNA is TGTGCCAGTAGTAAATCGGTCTTTTACGAGCAGTACTTC. Translating it yields CASSKSVFYEQYF.

The chain is built from TRBV7-2 and TRBJ2-5; TRBD2 matches 10 bases. Germline trimming cut 0 bases from V and 5 bases from J; bases unmatched to any gene: 6. This CDR3 is 16 amino acids long. CDR1 and CDR2 from the germline V gene are SGHTA and FQGNSA. Here the CDR3 reads CASSLALAGEGETQYF. Here the CDR3 DNA reads TGTGCCAGCAGCTTAGCGCTAGCGGGAGAGGGGGAGACCCAGTACTTC. Complete variable domain (other parts from reference TRBV7-2 and TRBJ2-5): GAGVSQSPSNKVTEKGKDVELRCDPISGHTALYWYRQSLGQGLEFLIYFQGNSAPDKSGLPSDRFSAERTGGSVSTLTIQRTQQEDSAVYLCASSLALAGEGETQYFGPGTRLLVL.

The rearrangement joins TRBV27 to TRBJ2-3, with unresolved D. In germline, CDR1 is MNHEY, CDR2 SMNVEV (reference sequence). Trimming removed 4 bases from V and 0 bases from J, with 5 bases in between. This CDR3 spans 13 amino acids. The CDR3 loop reads CASSSPSTDTQYF. CDR3 coding DNA: TGTGCCAGCAGTTCCCCTAGCACAGATACGCAGTATTTT.

The chain uses TRBV6-2 or TRBV6-3 and TRBJ1-1; D remains ambiguous. Trimming took 6 bases from V and 0 from J, leaving 8 bases between them. The CDR3 extends over 13 amino acids. Germline CDR1 MNHEY, CDR2 SVGEGT. The CDR3 is CASSLQMNTEAFF. The DNA for the CDR3 is TGTGCCAGCAGCTTACAGATGAACACTGAAGCTTTCTTT.